This T cell receptor beta chain stems from a study of beta chain features in type 1 diabetes (dated by TCRdb to 2016 to 2018). Broadly, across the study: Patients and healthy donors did not differ in mean age, gender distribution, total cell number or subset yield. Across all samples, around 99 million sorted cells were examined, and cell number per subset correlated strongly with RNA yield. The study compared the TCRB repertoires of sorted circulating CD4+ T cell subsets in recently diagnosed type 1 diabetes patients with those in matched healthy donors. Whereas all 30 or so donors provided naive and central memory subsets, regulatory and stem cell-like memory subsets were isolated from just 8 patients and roughly eight healthy donors. Overall results and qualifications from the work: Type 1 diabetes patients showed a moderate but significant shortening of TCRB CDR3 length in all four CD4+ subsets. PCR might favor shorter templates, but patient and control samples were amplified and corrected together, so any skew would affect both groups equally. Patients with type 1 diabetes made fewer insertions and deleted more nucleotides at VDJ recombination sites, implying thymic rearrangement abnormalities. Sequencing cDNA rather than genomic DNA could over-represent highly expressing activated cells, although activation and CD3 levels did not differ between groups. Because the HLA sub-analyses included only small numbers of individuals, any influence of HLA type on TCRB rearrangement was left unresolved. Naive, central memory and regulatory TCRB repertoires appeared to be more similar among patients than among healthy donors.

From each donor, a single peripheral blood sample of approximately 110 mL on average was drawn into heparinised tubes. A BD FACSAria II was used to sort naive, central memory, regulatory and stem cell-like memory CD4+ T cells with a panel that included CD45RO, CCR7, CD25, CD127, CD95 and CD27. Purity was above 98% for every sorted population. PBMCs were separated immediately by Lymphoprep density gradient centrifugation and were stained directly, without being cultured. To minimize batch effects, samples were stained and sorted in pairs, one healthy donor with one patient per experiment. This clone was observed a few times. Its recognized antigen is unknown. The sample holds no much larger clone one base away, and base qualities are not on file. Its CDR3 holds 16 amino acids, cysteine through phenylalanine. Just CDR3 DNA is preserved here, 48 bases in frame from base 1. Ends trimmed: V by 4 bases, J by 6 bases; bases unmatched to a gene: 11. The germline V gene provides CDR1 SGHRS and CDR2 YFSETQ.

All of the isolated RNA was reverse transcribed with the High Capacity cDNA Reverse Transcription Kit, so expressed TCRB transcripts were sequenced. Naive, central memory and regulatory T cell samples underwent deep immunoSEQ sequencing, averaging approximately 3.5 million total reads per sample. After sorted cells were lysed in RLT buffer, RNA was extracted with DNase-treated RNeasy Micro or Mini kits, with the choice depending on cell number. Each cell subset was processed on its own to prevent cross-contamination, while patient and healthy donor samples were processed together. The immunoSEQ multiplex PCR was used to amplify TCRB sequences from cDNA, generating 87-bp fragments that spanned the CDR3 region. Sequencing of the amplicons was done on the Illumina HiSeq platform. Concerning the study's data processing: Synthetic template baselines were used to correct PCR bias computationally, reads within Hamming distance 2 were collapsed together, and singletons that could not be merged were discarded. Reads were aligned to IMGT to assign V, D and J genes, CDR3 length, and insertions or deletions at six rearrangement sites. Within each subset, clonotype counts were normalized to the number of sorted cells before true diversity and Gini coefficients were calculated with the tcR R package. The overlap coefficient, calculated on TCRB nucleotide sequences, was used to quantify repertoire sharing. As a proxy for the pre-selection repertoire, out-of-frame TCRB sequences from naive cells were analyzed. The clones in this table, taken by TCRdb from immuneACCESS, are in-frame only. Not every clone is retained; where verified, under half of the shortfall comes from an unresolved V gene, and the cause of the rest is unknown. V, J and clone size were drawn from that table, and D and trimming were deduced from the DNA. The sample data list about 340,000 clones, and roughly 14% of these were observed just once. About 0.015% of the sample is taken by the ten largest.

Sequencing was performed on naive CD4+ T cells from blood. The cell subset or site label of this sample denotes: true naive CD4+ T cells. This sequence was found in a woman aged 18-29 years with type 1 diabetes. Here the chain combines TRBV5-1 and TRBJ2-1; 9 bases in between match TRBD2. The DNA sequence is as follows: TGCGCCAGCAGCCACGGGAGCCTTAGCGGGAGCAATGAGCAGTTCTTC. It is translated as CASSHGSLSGSNEQFF.